The sequence of this TCR beta chain was determined in a study of blood T cell repertoires in COVID-19. The CDR3 runs to 16 residues. TCRdb's copy holds only in-frame clones and misses some; the assay was immunoSEQ multiplex PCR. The top ten clones hold approximately 4.4% of a sample with around 180,000 clones, approximately 90% of them seen once. This TCR derives from a human donor in a cohort sampled during active COVID-19. The chain carries TRBV12-1 and TRBJ2-6; the table assigns TRBD2, which was not confirmed against the DNA. TRBV12-1 is recorded as a pseudogene. Sequenced: peripheral blood. CDR3 amino acids: CASSAKAAAGANVLTF. CDR3 nucleotides: TGTGCCAGCAGCGCAAAGGCGGCGGCTGGGGCCAACGTCCTGACTTTC.